This T cell receptor beta chain is from a study of blood T cell repertoires in COVID-19. Overall study context: Samples of COVID-19 (acute and convalescent) were obtained from the United States, Italy and Spain.

The CDR3 is made up of 10 amino acids. Germline V gives CDR1 MNHEY, CDR2 SVGAGI. This clone was observed a handful of times. This table comes from immunoSEQ multiplex PCR, and its TCRdb copy is limited to in-frame clones, with some not included. The sample records about 140,000 clones, 75% to 85% being singletons. The origin of this receptor is a woman older than 75 with acute or convalescent COVID-19. The gene calls are TRBV6-5 and TRBJ1-1; D is unresolved. The sample taken for sequencing was peripheral blood. The CDR3 loop is CVSGNTEAFF. CDR3 bases: TGTGTATCCGGGAACACTGAAGCTTTCTTT.